The entry that follows covers one T cell receptor (beta chain) sequence. The CDR3 runs to 12 residues. Trimming took 4 bases from V and 4 from J, leaving 8 bases between them. CDR1 LNHDA and CDR2 SQIVND come from the germline V gene (reference sequence). This entry comes from a study of OX40 agonist ivuxolimab in advanced cancers. Sequencing used immunoSEQ multiplex PCR; TCRdb keeps in-frame clones, though not all of them. The data hold around 40,000 clones, with around 93% observed a single time. This receptor was identified in an adult with an advanced solid tumor such as melanoma, head and neck, liver or kidney cancer. Sequencing was performed on CD4+ or CD8+ T cells sorted from blood, taken in a trial of the OX40 agonist ivuxolimab. This sequence joins TRBV19 and TRBJ2-7; possibly TRBD2 for D (6 bases). CDR3 DNA: TGTGCCAGTAGTACCGGGACTTACGAGCAGTACTTC. As protein: CASSTGTYEQYF.